This T cell receptor (beta chain) was documented in a study of human T cells and chemical hapten exposure. TCRdb fed the RACE reads into MiXCR, producing one record per CDR3 protein. In the table there are approximately 400,000 distinct CDR3 sequences, roughly 5.3% of which are singletons. CDR1 and CDR2 (germline): MGHDK, SYGVNS. The ends lost 1 base at V and 2 bases at J; junction bases unmatched: 8. This CDR3 spans 17 amino acids. Time point noted: pre-sensitization, week 0. The treatment is: therapeutic diphenylcyclopropenone sensitization with weekly scalp DPC. Those who donated were patients with alopecia, 18 to 70 years of age, and suitable for DPC.

The sample in question was whole blood, obtained in connection with sensitization to the hapten diphenylcyclopropenone (DPC). The clonotype was recovered from a woman in her forties or fifties with alopecia areata. Some clones in this sample may be carry-over from other donors' samples. This rearrangement joins TRBV25-1 to TRBJ1-2; 9 bases line up with TRBD1. Here the CDR3 reads CASSESGTGMTNYGYTF. The CDR3 DNA reads as TGTGCCAGCAGTGAATCGGGGACAGGGATGACAAACTATGGCTACACCTTC.